A selection of T cell receptor beta chains follows, all from one sample in a study of shared clonotypes between healthy human individuals. Clones were sequenced by immunoSEQ multiplex PCR, and TCRdb holds only the in-frame ones, with some missing. The data show about 2 million clones, approximately 94% seen once. Input material: naive CD8+ T cells sorted from blood. Receptors originate from a man aged 18 to 29 in good health. CDR3s include the opening cysteine and the closing phenylalanine or tryptophan. A D gene is named only where the DNA matches it firmly. Size is omitted from some rows. Given values are once, few, many or a class for expanded clones.

J gene | V gene | clone size | D gene | CDR3 DNA | CDR3 protein
TRBJ1-1 | TRBV27 | . | TRBD1 | TGTGCCAGCAGTTTAGCAGGGGGGTTGAACACTGAAGCTTTCTTT | CASSLAGGLNTEAFF
TRBJ1-4 | TRBV28 | . | TRBD1 | TGTGCCAGCAGTTGGAGCCGGGACAGCCTGAATGAAAAACTGTTTTTT | CASSWSRDSLNEKLFF
TRBJ2-5 | TRBV4-1 | . | . | TGCGCCAGCAGCCCTCCTAGGGGAGAGACCCAGTACTTC | CASSPPRGETQYF
TRBJ2-1 | TRBV2 | . | . | TGTGCCAGCAGTGGGCCTACCATCTCCTCCTACAATGAGCAGTTCTTC | CASSGPTISSYNEQFF
TRBJ2-7 | TRBV4-1 | . | . | TGCGCCAGCAGCCATAAGAGGGTAGGCTACGAGCAGTACTTC | CASSHKRVGYEQYF
TRBJ2-2 | TRBV5-1 | . | . | TGCGCCACCCAAACAGGGAACACCGGGGAGCTGTTTTTT | CATQTGNTGELFF
TRBJ2-6 | TRBV9 | . | . | TGTGCCAGCAGCCCCCCACAGGGACCTGGGGCCAACGTCCTGACTTTC | CASSPPQGPGANVLTF
TRBJ1-2 | TRBV5-6 | . | . | TGTGCCAGCAGAGATAGGAGCTATGGCTACACCTTC | CASRDRSYGYTF
TRBJ2-7 | TRBV29-1 | . | TRBD2 | TGCAGCGTTGTCGGACTAGCGGGGGAGCAGTACTTC | CSVVGLAGEQYF
TRBJ2-7 | TRBV11-2 | . | TRBD2 | TGTGCCAGCAGCTTAGGGGCTAGCGGGAGAGGTTTCCACGAGCAGTACTTC | CASSLGASGRGFHEQYF
TRBJ2-7 | TRBV28 | . | . | TGTGCCAGCAGTTTCCCTTTGGTCGGGGCGCGATACGAGCAGTACTTC | CASSFPLVGARYEQYF
TRBJ1-5 | TRBV19 | . | . | TGTGCCAGTAGTGGATTGGAAAGTGACATCAGGAGGCAGCCCCAGCATTTT | CASSGLESDIRRQPQHF
TRBJ2-2 | TRBV4-3 | . | TRBD2 | TGCGCCAGCAGAACTAGCGGGAGTTCCGGGGAGCTGTTTTTT | CASRTSGSSGELFF
TRBJ1-1 | TRBV6-5 | once | . | TGTGCCAGCAGACCCGGGGGGGAGGGGGACACTGAAGCTTTCTTT | CASRPGGEGDTEAFF
TRBJ2-7 | TRBV19 | . | TRBD1 | TGTGCCAGTAGTGTTAGACAGGGGACCTACGAGCAGTACTTC | CASSVRQGTYEQYF
TRBJ1-2 | TRBV6-5 | . | . | TGTGCCAGCAGTTACTCTGAGGCCGGCTATGGCTACACCTTC | CASSYSEAGYGYTF
TRBJ2-2 | TRBV10-1 | . | . | TGCGCCAGCAGTGGAAGGGCCGGGGAGCTGTTTTTT | CASSGRAGELFF
TRBJ2-7 | TRBV7-3 | . | TRBD1 | TGTGCCAGCAGCTTAGGACAGGGGCGCTCCTACGAGCAGTACTTC | CASSLGQGRSYEQYF
TRBJ2-7 | TRBV4-1 | . | . | TGCGCCAGCAGCCAAGTATTGGCCTACGAGCAGTACTTC | CASSQVLAYEQYF
TRBJ2-2 | TRBV4-3 | . | . | TGCGCCAGCAGCCAAGACGGGTCTTACGCCGGGGAGCTGTTTTTT | CASSQDGSYAGELFF
TRBJ1-2 | TRBV7-9 | . | TRBD1 | TGTGCCAGCAGCCCCGCGACAGGGAACTATGGCTACACCTTC | CASSPATGNYGYTF
TRBJ1-1 | TRBV9 | . | . | TGTGCCAGCAGCGTAGGAGGGGAAGGCACTGAAGCTTTCTTT | CASSVGGEGTEAFF
TRBJ2-2 | TRBV6-1 | once | . | TGTGCCACCAATATTGCGACAGGGAACACCGGGGAGCTGTTTTTT | CATNIATGNTGELFF
TRBJ2-2 | TRBV7-3 | once | . | TGTGCCAGCAGCTTAACTGGCCGAGATGCGAACACCGGGGAGCTGTTTTTT | CASSLTGRDANTGELFF
TRBJ2-7 | TRBV29-1 | . | TRBD1 | TGCAGCTATCAAGGACAGGGGAGCTCCTACGAGCAGTACTTC | CSYQGQGSSYEQYF
TRBJ2-1 | TRBV19 | few | . | TGTGCCAGTAGTATAGACATGGGGGATAGGCAGTTCTTC | CASSIDMGDRQFF
TRBJ2-1 | TRBV28 | . | TRBD2 | TGTGCCAGCACTCAAACTAGCGGGGGGCACAATGAGCAGTTCTTC | CASTQTSGGHNEQFF
TRBJ2-7 | TRBV27 | . | . | TGTGCCAGCAGTTTTTCCACAGGAGCATCCTACGAGCAGTACTTC | CASSFSTGASYEQYF
TRBJ2-5 | TRBV28 | once | TRBD2 | TGTGCCAGCAGTTTGGGAGGGGAAGAGACCCAGTACTTC | CASSLGGEETQYF
TRBJ2-1 | TRBV5-1 | . | . | TGCGCCAGCAGCTTGGCCGACTACTCCTACAATGAGCAGTTCTTC | CASSLADYSYNEQFF
TRBJ2-7 | TRBV4-1 | . | . | TGCGCCAGCAGCCCTGGTGGAGGGTCGGGAGAGCAGTACTTC | CASSPGGGSGEQYF
TRBJ2-1 | TRBV20-1 | . | . | TGCAGTGCTAGGGAAGGGTATGAGCAGTTCTTC | CSAREGYEQFF
TRBJ1-1 | TRBV19 | . | . | TGTGCCAGTAAGGACAGAATGAACACTGAAGCTTTCTTT | CASKDRMNTEAFF
TRBJ2-7 | TRBV9 | . | TRBD2 | TGTGCCAGCAGCGTCGATAGCGGGAGCGCGACCTACGAGCAGTACTTC | CASSVDSGSATYEQYF
TRBJ1-2 | TRBV6-6 | . | . | TGTGCCAGCAGTCCGCAGGGGAGGTATGGCTACACCTTC | CASSPQGRYGYTF
TRBJ2-2 | TRBV11-2 | . | . | TGTGCCAGCAGCTTTTGGAACCACCCGAACACCGGGGAGCTGTTTTTT | CASSFWNHPNTGELFF
TRBJ2-1 | TRBV4-1 | . | TRBD2 | TGCGCCAGCAGCCAAAGGGACCTAGCGGACGCCTACAATGAGCAGTTCTTC | CASSQRDLADAYNEQFF
TRBJ2-7 | TRBV7-9 | . | . | TGTGCCAGCAGCCCGACAGCGACCTACGAGCAGTACTTC | CASSPTATYEQYF
TRBJ1-4 | TRBV5-6 | . | . | TGTGCCAGCAGTCGTGGATCGGGGGGCGAGGCTGAAAAACTGTTTTTT | CASSRGSGGEAEKLFF
TRBJ1-5 | TRBV19 | . | . | TGTGCCAGTAGTGCCCCGGGGGCTTATAGCAATCAGCCCCAGCATTTT | CASSAPGAYSNQPQHF
TRBJ1-5 | TRBV6-5 | . | TRBD1 | TGTGCCAGCAGTTACGGGACAGGGTTGGAGCCCCAGCATTTT | CASSYGTGLEPQHF
TRBJ2-7 | TRBV7-9 | . | . | TGTGCCAGCAGCGGGACCGCCCCCTACGAGCAGTACTTC | CASSGTAPYEQYF
TRBJ2-1 | TRBV7-3 | once | TRBD2 | TGTGCCAGCAGCTCCCTGGAGACTAGCGGGGGAAGTGAGCAGTTCTTC | CASSSLETSGGSEQFF
TRBJ2-1 | TRBV18 | . | TRBD1 | TGTGCCAGCTCATCCTTGGACAGGGGGATCTACAATGAGCAGTTCTTC | CASSSLDRGIYNEQFF
TRBJ1-2 | TRBV7-2 | . | . | TGTGCCAGCAGCCCTGGCTATCGACAGGACTCAGCTAACTATGGCTACACCTTC | CASSPGYRQDSANYGYTF
TRBJ2-5 | TRBV7-8 | once | . | TGTGCCAGCAGCTTAGATCTTCCGTTTAAAGAGACCCAGTACTTC | CASSLDLPFKETQYF
TRBJ2-3 | TRBV28 | . | TRBD2 | TGTGCCAGCAGTCCCGGGACTAGTGGCTCAGATACGCAGTATTTT | CASSPGTSGSDTQYF